The present T cell receptor beta chain was sequenced within a study of early T cells in non-severe SARS-CoV-2 infection. Study-wide background: Investigators sequenced bulk RNA drawn from unsorted whole blood, and chains remained unpaired. Study results and limitations: Missing private and CD4 specificities, VDJdb matching favored anti-spike CD8 responses.

Researchers tagged individual cDNA molecules with unique molecular identifiers. TCRdb passed the 5' RACE reads through MiXCR, listing each CDR3 protein once. The repertoire holds tens of thousands of distinct CDR3 sequences, 11% seen once, with 3% to 4.5% in the top ten. The CDR3 covers 15 residues. V was clipped by 0 bases and J by 4 bases, with 11 bases between them. CDR1 and CDR2 from the germline V gene are LNHNV and YYDKDF (reference sequence). This clonotype was picked up many times. Its target is not known. The clonotype comes from an adult who was a healthcare worker with PCR-confirmed SARS-CoV-2 infection or an uninfected control (not recorded which). The J gene is TRBJ2-3, the V gene TRBV15; no definite D call. The source material was whole blood. The CDR3 reads CATSRDPVVADTQYF. The CDR3 nucleotides read TGTGCCACCAGCAGAGATCCGGTGGTAGCAGATACGCAGTATTTT.